This TCR beta chain appears in the sequencing data of a study of cytomegalovirus exposure and HLA in healthy donors (TCRdb year 2017). Background on the whole study: According to an earlier analysis of a few hundred of the donors, about 170 million T cells yielded roughly 100 million unique TCR beta sequences and 250 to 350 Gb of sequence data. Besides the first cohort of under 700 subjects, a separate validation cohort made up of 120 different subjects was used. Every repertoire in the discovery cohort had been generated on one and the same sequencing platform. The number of donors typed differed by locus, with roughly 629-640 for A, B, C, DRB1 and DQB1, around 500 for DQA1, 600 to 610 for DPA1, and around 450 for DPB1. A later genetic analysis took genome-wide SNP genotypes for about 55% of the 666 donors and used that subset as a discovery cohort. Donor age, sex, ethnicity and CMV serostatus were collected together with the repertoire data. The later analysis used no new phenotypic data to find candidate immune exposures, relying instead on TCR beta sequences and their occurrence across donors. Among the roughly 390 genotyped donors, under 90% belonged to the genetic ancestry cluster associated with self-reported Caucasian donors. Class I and class II HLA loci were covered by the typing at four-digit resolution. Among roughly 400 genotyped donors of the cohort, an average of approximately 200,000 unique TCR beta nucleotide sequences was sequenced per donor, of which about 18% were non-productive. The study combined high-throughput TCR immunosequencing, statistical association of individual TCRs with disease status, and machine learning to predict cytomegalovirus infection status. The study was designed to test whether signatures of past pathogen exposure could be identified by cataloging public T cell receptors. An early release that covered some 640 HLA-typed donors contained approximately 290 gigabases of sequencing data and tens of millions of unique TCR sequences. A later analysis re-analyzed previously published TCR beta repertoires from 650 to 800 donors and added high-resolution HLA genotyping to study TCR occurrence patterns. The T cell repertoires of around 730 subjects were profiled by immunosequencing and related to cytomegalovirus serostatus. Because of strong linkage in the cohort, 4 to 6 DR-DQ haplotypes were treated as single units for association and clustering. An earlier analysis of 587 of the donors used high-throughput TCR beta sequencing to judge whether each TCR beta V gene segment behaved as functional or pseudogenic. What the work shows at the level of the full study, not this receptor alone: Correlated functional status among segregating V segments might be attributable to linkage disequilibrium, but an unknown experimental factor could not be ruled out. Assigning TCR associations to individual alleles was difficult when HLA alleles, especially DR and DQ, strongly co-occurred. A further reported finding was that TCR beta sequences accurately predicted the HLA-A and HLA-B alleles for most subjects in the first cohort. In both the original and validation cohorts, the classifier was reported to diagnose cytomegalovirus status with high specificity and sensitivity. According to the authors, the approach could potentially be generalized to other disease states and immunological phenotypes. In this cohort, only TCR beta chains were sequenced, and detectable features were limited by the absence of alpha or paired-chain data. According to a later analysis, parvovirus B19, influenza, CMV and Epstein-Barr virus appeared linked to several top co-occurrence clusters. The 87-base-pair reads could not distinguish some IMGT-functional V segments, including TRBV6-2 and TRBV6-3, so those segments were excluded. In a later analysis, the rate of TCR association differed among HLA loci, with DRB1 alleles having the most associated TCRs and HLA-C alleles having the fewest. A cluster of highly shared sequence variants was judged likely to be a technical artifact of the sequencing pipeline. Presence/absence analyses assumed roughly uniform sequencing depth across donors, an assumption that may not hold. In vitro tests confirmed that a few of the cytomegalovirus-associated TCR beta chains recognize cytomegalovirus antigens. An association between a missense DCLRE1C variant and V-gene and J-gene trimming of TCR beta chains was found in a later genetic analysis and replicated in an independent cohort. In a later analysis, around 17,000 TCR beta sequences were associated with specific HLA alleles at a false discovery rate of 0.05. Broadly in line with IMGT annotations, most TCR beta V segments showed up in productive rearrangements about 87% or about 30% of the time in an earlier analysis of several hundred of the donors. Because HLA typing was missing for some donors at each locus, association tests included only the typed subset. Across donors, most TCR sequences were observed very rarely, whereas some public TCRs were present in many individuals. In a later analysis, HLA-associated TCR beta chains showed more clonal expansion and lower generation probabilities than non-associated chains that were equally common. Compared with the approximately 670-donor mean, donors in an Asian-associated ancestry cluster had fewer N-insertions in productive TCRs, according to a later genetic analysis. In a later analysis, most CMV-associated TCR beta chains were found to appear HLA-restricted, with HLA associations seemingly driven largely by CMV exposure. A total of 150 to 200 TCR beta chains were listed by the study as associated with cytomegalovirus. For the cohort, immune exposure information was limited to CMV serostatus. The earlier analysis of about 600 of the donors excluded roughly 17 rarely observed V segments, including chromosome 9 orphons, because counts were too low.

The cohort was made up of about 610 healthy bone marrow donors. Cohort members were all nominally healthy when sampled, although unrecorded immune exposures were likely present. The donor tested CMV seronegative and was one of the 352 seronegative cohort members. Every donor gave a peripheral blood sample, and the peripheral blood mononuclear cells from that sample were used for TCR beta sequencing. Genomic DNA extraction from the blood cell samples was performed with the Qiagen DNeasy Blood Extraction Kit. In the case of this clone: The target of this receptor is not known. No much larger clone is present one base from it, and per-base qualities are unavailable.

The junction shows trimming of 5 bases on V and 0 bases on J, plus 11 bases between the germline ends. The CDR3 spans 15 residues, from the cysteine through the phenylalanine. Of all the DNA, just the CDR3 is kept, 45 bases in frame from base 1. The germline V gene yields SGHTA for CDR1 and FQGNSA for CDR2. Libraries were built with the immunoSEQ multiplex PCR assay. For the multiplex PCR, a mixture combining 60 forward primers for TCR Vbeta segments and 13 reverse primers for TCR Jbeta segments was used. The CDR3 region of rearranged TCR beta genes was amplified from genomic DNA with a multiplex PCR assay. Amplified TCR beta libraries were sequenced as 87-base-pair reads on the Illumina HiSeq System. The source study handled its data this way. A later analysis tallied some 79 million unique TCR beta chains across the 550 to 850 repertoires, and about 12 million of those chains were shared by two or more donors. Raw reads were error-corrected and collapsed into unique sequences with a nearest-neighbor algorithm that merged closely related sequences to remove PCR and sequencing errors. To assign V, D and J gene segments, CDR3 sequences were aligned to IMGT reference sequences. For a sequence to be retained, at least a six-nucleotide match to both a V gene segment and a J gene segment was required. Rearrangements were called productive when the CDR3 lacked stop codons and stayed in frame with V and J; all others were non-productive. Following IMGT convention, CDR3 was defined as the stretch from the second conserved V-encoded cysteine to the conserved J-encoded phenylalanine. Sequences without an unambiguous match to a single V gene segment were excluded from the earlier analysis of about 600 of the donors. An earlier analysis of some 500 of the donors classified V segments as functional when productive rearrangements were above 56.7% and as segregating when the standard deviation between donors was above 5%. To diagnose cytomegalovirus status from the catalog of TCR beta chain sequences, a statistical classification framework was built. In a later analysis, V and J genes were assigned by comparing TCR nucleotide sequences against IMGT/GENE-DB human TR gene sequences. In a later analysis, CDR3 sequences and most-parsimonious VDJ recombination scenarios were assigned using the TCRdist pipeline. In a later analysis, each TCR beta chain was defined by its CDR3 amino acid sequence together with its V-gene family, and reads lacking a unique V-gene family were excluded. As a way to deal with suspected cross-contamination and a sequencing artifact, a later analysis dropped nearly 600 nucleotide sequences that were highly shared and had low generation probability. In a later analysis, a clonal expansion index for each public chain was calculated from normalized within-repertoire ranks of inferred template counts. Generation probabilities in a later analysis came from a VDJ recombination model fitted to out-of-frame rearrangements, and those results were checked against IGoR. In a later analysis, hypergeometric tests were used to score TCR-TCR, TCR-HLA and TCR-CMV co-occurrence, with a repertoire-size bias correction applied to TCR pairs. In a later analysis, false discovery rates were estimated by permuting HLA or CMV assignments 20 times. In a later analysis, co-occurring TCRs were grouped using DBSCAN, with TCRdist sequence similarity added in when clustering inside HLA-allele-positive subsets. Repertoires with fewer than 30,000 or more than 120,000 public chains, plus five repertoires with anomalous nucleotide sharing, were excluded from co-occurrence clustering. In its TCRdb copy, this immuneACCESS table keeps in-frame sequences only and misses some clones. Where compared with another copy, unresolved V genes explain less than half of these, and the others have no known cause. V and J calls and clone size are copied from that table; D and trimming were computed from the DNA. The sample contains over 75,000 clones, about 79% of them found a single time. Of the sample, about 6% falls within the top ten clones.

The chain couples TRBV7-2 to TRBJ2-1; matching of 6 bases hints at TRBD1 as the D gene. The sequenced sample was PBMCs. The clonotype originates from a female donor in good health and CMV-seronegative. DNA sequence: TGTGCCAGCAGCCAAGGGGGTAGCTCCTACAATGAGCAGTTCTTC. Its product reads: CASSQGGSSYNEQFF.